Listed below are T cell receptor beta chains from one sample, sequenced in a study of T cell responses to AZD1222 COVID-19 vaccine. This table comes from immunoSEQ multiplex PCR, and its TCRdb copy is limited to in-frame clones, with some not included. The sample holds approximately 120,000 clones, around 92% seen once. The starting material was peripheral blood, obtained on day 0 of AZD1222 vaccination. These receptors were taken from an adult in good health. Both conserved end residues are part of each CDR3. The order of the fields is clone size, D gene, J gene, V gene, CDR3 DNA, CDR3 protein. A D gene is named only where the DNA matches it firmly. Part of the rows lack a size; the others show once, few, many or a class for expanded clones.

NA	TRBD1	TRBJ1-5	TRBV7-2	TGTGCCAGCAGCTTAGCCCCAGGACAGGGGAGGGGCAATCAGCCCCAGCATTTT	CASSLAPGQGRGNQPQHF
NA	NA	TRBJ2-1	TRBV9	TGTGCCAGCAGCGTAGTTGGCGCGAGCTCCTACAATGAGCAGTTCTTC	CASSVVGASSYNEQFF
NA	TRBD2	TRBJ2-1	TRBV4-1	TGCGCCAGCAGCCGGACTAGCGGTATCGTCGGGAATGAGCAGTTCTTC	CASSRTSGIVGNEQFF
NA	NA	TRBJ1-5	TRBV6-5	TGTGCCAGCAGTTCGGACAGCCCTTTAAATCAGCCCCAGCATTTT	CASSSDSPLNQPQHF
NA	TRBD2	TRBJ2-3	TRBV7-9	TGTGCCAGCAGCCTGGGACTAGCGGGAGATACGCAGTATTTT	CASSLGLAGDTQYF
once	TRBD1	TRBJ1-2	TRBV29-1	TGCAGCGCCGACAGGGACGTAAACTATGGCTACACCTTC	CSADRDVNYGYTF
once	TRBD1	TRBJ1-5	TRBV5-1	TGCGCCAGCAGCCAGGGACAGGAGAATCAGCCCCAGCATTTT	CASSQGQENQPQHF
NA	NA	TRBJ2-3	TRBV7-2	TGTGCCAGCAGCTTAGTACCCGAAACAGATACGCAGTATTTT	CASSLVPETDTQYF
NA	TRBD1	TRBJ2-3	TRBV24-1	TGTGCCACCAGTGATTTGCGAGACCCCGGACAGGTCGTCGCAGATACGCAGTATTTT	CATSDLRDPGQVVADTQYF
NA	NA	TRBJ2-2	TRBV2	TGTGCCAGCACGAACACCGGGGAGCTGTTTTTT	CASTNTGELFF
NA	NA	TRBJ2-7	TRBV28	TGTGCCAGCAGGGTCGGAGGGACCAGCTACGAGCAGTACTTC	CASRVGGTSYEQYF
NA	TRBD2	TRBJ2-5	TRBV10-1	TGCGCCAGCAGTGAGTCTAGCGGGAGGGCGGAGACCCAGTACTTC	CASSESSGRAETQYF
NA	NA	TRBJ2-7	TRBV19	TGTGCCAGTAGTATAGCAGGCGCCATAACCTACGAGCAGTACTTC	CASSIAGAITYEQYF
NA	NA	TRBJ1-2	TRBV28	TGTGCCAGCAGTTTAAGGCAGGACCGTAACTATGGCTACACCTTC	CASSLRQDRNYGYTF
once	NA	TRBJ1-2	TRBV5-4	TGTGCCAGCAGCTTAGGAGGGACCTATGGCTACACCTTC	CASSLGGTYGYTF
NA	NA	TRBJ1-4	TRBV27	TGTGCCAGCAGAAGACAGGCGATCGCAACTAATGAAAAACTGTTTTTT	CASRRQAIATNEKLFF
NA	NA	TRBJ2-5	TRBV3-1/TRBV3-2	TGTGCCAGCAGCCAAGAGCTGCGTCAAGAGACCCAGTACTTC	CASSQELRQETQYF
NA	NA	TRBJ2-7	TRBV11-2	TGTGCCAGCAGCCCAGGGAGCTCCTACGAGCAGTACTTC	CASSPGSSYEQYF
NA	NA	TRBJ1-3	TRBV9	TGTGCCAGCAGCGTTGACAGGCAGTCAGGAAACACCATATATTTT	CASSVDRQSGNTIYF
NA	NA	TRBJ2-3	TRBV6-5	TGTGCCAGCAGTTATGCAGGGCGAGATACGCAGTATTTT	CASSYAGRDTQYF
NA	TRBD1	TRBJ2-7	TRBV27	TGTGCCAGCAGTGGCCCAACAGGGGTATCCTACGAGCAGTACTTC	CASSGPTGVSYEQYF
NA	NA	TRBJ1-2	TRBV6-5	TGTGCCAGCAGTTACTCGGGGGGGAGTTTCGATGGCTACACCTTC	CASSYSGGSFDGYTF
NA	NA	TRBJ1-5	TRBV19	TGTGCCAGTAGTATGGCAGGGTACGGCAATCAGCCCCAGCATTTT	CASSMAGYGNQPQHF
few	NA	TRBJ1-1	TRBV6-5	TGTGCCAGCAGTCATAACACTGAAGCTTTCTTT	CASSHNTEAFF
few	TRBD1	TRBJ2-5	TRBV19	TGTGCCAGTAGTCCACAGGGGGAAGGGGAGACCCAGTACTTC	CASSPQGEGETQYF
NA	TRBD1	TRBJ1-5	TRBV6-6	TGTGCCAGCAGTCAACCTAGACAGGGTTCCAGCACCAGTAGCAATCAGCCCCAGCATTTT	CASSQPRQGSSTSSNQPQHF
NA	TRBD2	TRBJ2-1	TRBV5-6	TGTGCCAGCAGCTTGGGGAGGACTAGCGGGCTGTACAATGAGCAGTTCTTC	CASSLGRTSGLYNEQFF
NA	NA	TRBJ2-1	TRBV6-5	TGTGCCAGCAGTTGGGTGGTCGGCAATGAGCAGTTCTTC	CASSWVVGNEQFF
once	NA	TRBJ2-1	TRBV6-1	TGTGCCAGCAGTACCGACGAACACAATGAGCAGTTCTTC	CASSTDEHNEQFF
NA	TRBD1	TRBJ1-1	TRBV28	TGTGCCAGCAGTTTCGGCGACAGGGCGAACACTGAAGCTTTCTTT	CASSFGDRANTEAFF
NA	NA	TRBJ1-1	TRBV27	TGTGCCAGCAGTCCCGAAATGAACACTGAAGCTTTCTTT	CASSPEMNTEAFF
once	TRBD2	TRBJ2-5	TRBV10-1	TGCGCCAGCCCCGGGACTAGCGGGAGTTCCGGGGAGACCCAGTACTTC	CASPGTSGSSGETQYF
NA	TRBD1	TRBJ1-5	TRBV7-2	TGTGCCAGCAGCTCCACCGGGACAGGGGTGCAGCCCCAGCATTTT	CASSSTGTGVQPQHF
NA	NA	TRBJ2-7	TRBV7-9	TGTGCCAGCAGCTCCGTGGGGGTGGGAGGCATAACCTACGAGCAGTACTTC	CASSSVGVGGITYEQYF
NA	NA	TRBJ2-5	TRBV5-4	TGTGCCAGCAGCTTGGCCAGAGGGGTACAAGAGACCCAGTACTTC	CASSLARGVQETQYF
NA	TRBD2	TRBJ2-2	TRBV24-1	TGTGCCACCAGTGATTTTTCCAGCGGGAAAGACACCGGGGAGCTGTTTTTT	CATSDFSSGKDTGELFF
NA	NA	TRBJ1-2	TRBV21-1	TGTGCCAGCACCTTCGTCAAGGGCCGCCAGGATGGCTACACCTTC	CASTFVKGRQDGYTF
once	NA	TRBJ2-1	TRBV5-1	TGCGCCAGCAGCTTGGTAGGGGAATCCAATGAGCAGTTCTTC	CASSLVGESNEQFF
NA	TRBD1	TRBJ1-2	TRBV6-6	TGTGCCAGCAGTTGGGGACAGGTGGACTATGGCTACACCTTC	CASSWGQVDYGYTF
NA	NA	TRBJ2-1	TRBV9	TGTGCCAGCAGCCTAGGGTTAGTCAATGAGCAGTTCTTC	CASSLGLVNEQFF
NA	NA	TRBJ2-1	TRBV7-2	TGTGCCAGCAGCGTGGCCCTGTACAATGAGCAGTTCTTC	CASSVALYNEQFF